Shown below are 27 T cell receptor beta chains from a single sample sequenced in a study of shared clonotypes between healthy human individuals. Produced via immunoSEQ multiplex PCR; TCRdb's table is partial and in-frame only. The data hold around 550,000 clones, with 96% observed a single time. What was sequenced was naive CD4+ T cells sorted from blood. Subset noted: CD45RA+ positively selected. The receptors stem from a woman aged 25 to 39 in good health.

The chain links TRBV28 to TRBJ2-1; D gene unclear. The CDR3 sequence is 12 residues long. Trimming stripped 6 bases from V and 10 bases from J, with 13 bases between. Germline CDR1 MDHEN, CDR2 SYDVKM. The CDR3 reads CASRGPRREQFF. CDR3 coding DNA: TGTGCCAGCAGAGGACCCAGACGCGAGCAGTTCTTC.

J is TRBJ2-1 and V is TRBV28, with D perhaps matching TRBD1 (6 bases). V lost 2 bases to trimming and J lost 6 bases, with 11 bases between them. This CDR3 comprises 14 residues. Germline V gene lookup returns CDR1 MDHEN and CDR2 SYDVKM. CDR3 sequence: CASSLGGQSNEQFF. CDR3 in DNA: TGTGCCAGCAGTTTAGGGGGACAAAGCAATGAGCAGTTCTTC.

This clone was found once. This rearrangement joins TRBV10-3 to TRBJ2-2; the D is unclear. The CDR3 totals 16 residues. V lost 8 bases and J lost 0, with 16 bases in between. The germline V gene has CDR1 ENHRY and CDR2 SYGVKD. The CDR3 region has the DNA TGTGCCATCCTCCCGAGTAGGGCCTCGAACACCGGGGAGCTGTTTTTT. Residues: CAILPSRASNTGELFF.

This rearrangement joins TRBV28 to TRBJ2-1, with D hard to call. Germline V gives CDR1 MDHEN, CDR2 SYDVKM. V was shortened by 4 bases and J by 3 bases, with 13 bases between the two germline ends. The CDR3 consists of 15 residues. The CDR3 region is CASSSSRAIYNEQFF. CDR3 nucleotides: TGTGCCAGCAGTTCGAGCCGAGCGATCTACAATGAGCAGTTCTTC.

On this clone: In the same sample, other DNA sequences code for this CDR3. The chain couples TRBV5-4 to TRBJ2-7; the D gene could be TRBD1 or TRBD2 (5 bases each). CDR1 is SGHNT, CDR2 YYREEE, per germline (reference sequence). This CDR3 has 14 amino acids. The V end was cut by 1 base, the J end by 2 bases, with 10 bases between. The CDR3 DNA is TGTGCCAGCAGCTTGAGTGGGACCCCCTACGAGCAGTACTTC. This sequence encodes CASSLSGTPYEQYF.

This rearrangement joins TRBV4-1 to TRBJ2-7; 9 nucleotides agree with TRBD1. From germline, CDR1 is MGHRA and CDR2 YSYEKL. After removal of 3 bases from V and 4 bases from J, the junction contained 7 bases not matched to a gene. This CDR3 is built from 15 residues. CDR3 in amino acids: CASSHGQGPYYEQYF. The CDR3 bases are TGCGCCAGCAGCCATGGACAGGGGCCTTATTACGAGCAGTACTTC.

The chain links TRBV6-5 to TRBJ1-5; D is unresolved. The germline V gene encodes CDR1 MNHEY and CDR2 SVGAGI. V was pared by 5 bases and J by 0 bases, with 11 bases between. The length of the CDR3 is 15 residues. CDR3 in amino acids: CASSPIWGSNQPQHF. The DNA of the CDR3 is TGTGCCAGCAGTCCCATCTGGGGTAGCAATCAGCCCCAGCATTTT.

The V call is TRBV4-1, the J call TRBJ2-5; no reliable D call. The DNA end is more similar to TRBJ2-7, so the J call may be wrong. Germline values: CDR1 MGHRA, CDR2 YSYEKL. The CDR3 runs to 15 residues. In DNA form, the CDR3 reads TGCGCCAGCAGCCAAGTCTATCGACGTTCCTACGAGCAGTACTTC. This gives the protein CASSQVYRRSYEQYF.

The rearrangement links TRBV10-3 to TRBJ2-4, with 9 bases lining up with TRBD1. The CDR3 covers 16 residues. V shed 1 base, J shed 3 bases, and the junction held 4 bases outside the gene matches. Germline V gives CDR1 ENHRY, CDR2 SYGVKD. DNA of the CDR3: TGTGCCATCAGTGAGTTGGGACAGGGAGGCAAAAACATTCAGTACTTC. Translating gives CAISELGQGGKNIQYF.

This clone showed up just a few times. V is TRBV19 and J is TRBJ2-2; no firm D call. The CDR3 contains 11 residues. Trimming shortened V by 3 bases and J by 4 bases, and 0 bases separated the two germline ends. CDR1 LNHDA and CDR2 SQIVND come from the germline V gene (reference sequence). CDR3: CASSITGELFF. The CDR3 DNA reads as TGTGCCAGTAGTATCACCGGGGAGCTGTTTTTT.

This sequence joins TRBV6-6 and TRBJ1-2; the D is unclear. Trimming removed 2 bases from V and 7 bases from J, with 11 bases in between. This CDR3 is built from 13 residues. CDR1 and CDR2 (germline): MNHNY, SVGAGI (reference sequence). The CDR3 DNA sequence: TGTGCCAGCAGTTACGCGTTCGACTTTGGCTACACCTTC. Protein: CASSYAFDFGYTF.

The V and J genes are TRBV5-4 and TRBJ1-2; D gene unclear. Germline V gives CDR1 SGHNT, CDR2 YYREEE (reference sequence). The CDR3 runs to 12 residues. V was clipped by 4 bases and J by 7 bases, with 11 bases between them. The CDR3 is CASSGEAFGYTF. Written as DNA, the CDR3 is TGTGCCAGCAGCGGCGAGGCTTTTGGCTACACCTTC.

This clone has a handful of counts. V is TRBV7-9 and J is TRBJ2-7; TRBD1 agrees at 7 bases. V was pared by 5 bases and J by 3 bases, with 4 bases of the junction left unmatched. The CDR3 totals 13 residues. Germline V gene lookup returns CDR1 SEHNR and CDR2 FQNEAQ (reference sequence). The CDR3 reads CASSPDRVYEQYF. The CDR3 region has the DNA TGTGCCAGCAGCCCCGACAGGGTCTACGAGCAGTACTTC.

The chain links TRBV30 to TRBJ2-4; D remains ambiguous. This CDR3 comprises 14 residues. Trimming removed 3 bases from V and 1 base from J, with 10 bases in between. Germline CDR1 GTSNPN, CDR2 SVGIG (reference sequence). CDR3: CAWRSSGAKNIQYF. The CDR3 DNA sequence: TGTGCCTGGAGGTCCTCTGGGGCCAAAAACATTCAGTACTTC. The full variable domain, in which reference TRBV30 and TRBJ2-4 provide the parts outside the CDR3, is SQTIHQWPATLVQPVGSPLSLECTVEGTSNPNLYWYRQAAGRGLQLLFYSVGIGQISSEVPQNLSASRPQDRQFILSSKKLLLSDSGFYLCAWRSSGAKNIQYFGAGTRLSVL.

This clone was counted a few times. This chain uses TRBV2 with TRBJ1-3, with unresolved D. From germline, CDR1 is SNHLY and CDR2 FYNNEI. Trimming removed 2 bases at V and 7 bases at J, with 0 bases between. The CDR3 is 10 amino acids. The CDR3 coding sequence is TGTGCCAGCAGTGAAAACACCATATATTTT. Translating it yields CASSENTIYF.

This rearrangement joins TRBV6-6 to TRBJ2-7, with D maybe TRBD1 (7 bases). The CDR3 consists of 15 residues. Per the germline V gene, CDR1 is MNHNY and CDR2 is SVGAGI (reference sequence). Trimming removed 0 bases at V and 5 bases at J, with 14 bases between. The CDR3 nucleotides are TGTGCCAGCAGTTACTCGGAGGGGGCGCGGAACGAGCAGTACTTC. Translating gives CASSYSEGARNEQYF.

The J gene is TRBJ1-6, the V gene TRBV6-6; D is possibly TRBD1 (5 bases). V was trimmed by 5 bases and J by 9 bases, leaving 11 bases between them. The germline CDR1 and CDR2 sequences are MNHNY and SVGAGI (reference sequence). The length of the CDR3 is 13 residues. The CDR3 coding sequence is TGTGCCAGCAGTACGCCCCAGGGTTCACCCCTCCACTTT. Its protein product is CASSTPQGSPLHF.

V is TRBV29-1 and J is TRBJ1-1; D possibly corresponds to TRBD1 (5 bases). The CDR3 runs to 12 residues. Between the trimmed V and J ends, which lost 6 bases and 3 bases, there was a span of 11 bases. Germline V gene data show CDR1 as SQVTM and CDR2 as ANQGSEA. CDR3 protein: CSVAGLYTEAFF. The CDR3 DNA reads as TGCAGCGTCGCAGGGTTGTACACTGAAGCTTTCTTT.

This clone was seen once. The chain's CDR3 is CASSKDRRDIQYF. The CDR3 coding sequence is TGTGCCAGCAGCAAGGACAGGCGGGACATTCAGTACTTC. This rearrangement joins TRBV7-2 to TRBJ2-4; 7 bases match TRBD1. CDR1 and CDR2 (germline): SGHTA, FQGNSA. The V gene end was trimmed by 5 bases and the J gene end by 8 bases; junction bases not matched to a gene: 6. The CDR3 runs 13 residues.

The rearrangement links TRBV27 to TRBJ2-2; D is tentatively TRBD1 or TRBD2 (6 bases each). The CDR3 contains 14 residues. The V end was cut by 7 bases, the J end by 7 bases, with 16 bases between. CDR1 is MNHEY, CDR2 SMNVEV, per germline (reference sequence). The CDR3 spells CASTAMGGGGELFF. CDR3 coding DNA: TGTGCCAGCACCGCGATGGGGGGCGGCGGGGAGCTGTTTTTT.

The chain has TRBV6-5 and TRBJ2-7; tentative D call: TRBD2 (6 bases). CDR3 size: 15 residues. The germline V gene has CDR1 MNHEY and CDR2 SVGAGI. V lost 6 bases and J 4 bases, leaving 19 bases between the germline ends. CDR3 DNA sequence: TGTGCCAGCAGAACGGGACTTAATGATAGGTACGAGCAGTACTTC. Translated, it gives CASRTGLNDRYEQYF.

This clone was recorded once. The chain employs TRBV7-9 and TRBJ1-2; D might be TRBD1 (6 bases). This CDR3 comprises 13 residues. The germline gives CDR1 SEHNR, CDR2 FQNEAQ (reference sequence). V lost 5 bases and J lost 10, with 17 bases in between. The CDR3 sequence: CASSLQGTHLYTF. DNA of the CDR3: TGTGCCAGCAGCCTTCAGGGGACCCATCTCTACACCTTC.

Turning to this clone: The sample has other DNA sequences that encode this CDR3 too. The CDR3 nucleotides read TGTGCCACCAGCAGGGGACAGGGTAATGAAAAACTGTTTTTT. It codes for CATSRGQGNEKLFF. The chain is built from TRBV15 and TRBJ1-4, with 9 bases aligning to TRBD1. J gave up 4 bases and V 3 bases, and 0 bases lay outside the gene matches. Germline V lookup: CDR1 LNHNV, CDR2 YYDKDF (reference sequence). The CDR3 extends over 14 amino acids.

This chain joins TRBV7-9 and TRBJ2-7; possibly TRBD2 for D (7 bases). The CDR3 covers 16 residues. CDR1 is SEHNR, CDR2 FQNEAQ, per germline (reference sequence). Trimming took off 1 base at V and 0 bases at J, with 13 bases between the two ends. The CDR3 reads CASSLGGGRSSYEQYF. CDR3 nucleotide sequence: TGTGCCAGCAGCTTAGGGGGGGGCCGAAGCTCCTACGAGCAGTACTTC.

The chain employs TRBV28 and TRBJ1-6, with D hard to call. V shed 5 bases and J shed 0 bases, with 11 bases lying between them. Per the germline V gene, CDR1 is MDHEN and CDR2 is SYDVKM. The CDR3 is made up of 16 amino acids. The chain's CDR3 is CASSGEPLSYNSPLHF. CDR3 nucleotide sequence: TGTGCCAGCAGTGGGGAGCCTCTCTCCTATAATTCACCCCTCCACTTT.

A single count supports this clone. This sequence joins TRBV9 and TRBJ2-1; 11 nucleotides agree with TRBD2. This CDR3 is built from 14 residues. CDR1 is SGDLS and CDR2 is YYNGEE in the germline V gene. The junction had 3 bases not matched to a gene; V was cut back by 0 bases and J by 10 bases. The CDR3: CASSVGGLAEEQFF. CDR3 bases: TGTGCCAGCAGCGTAGGGGGACTAGCGGAAGAGCAGTTCTTC.

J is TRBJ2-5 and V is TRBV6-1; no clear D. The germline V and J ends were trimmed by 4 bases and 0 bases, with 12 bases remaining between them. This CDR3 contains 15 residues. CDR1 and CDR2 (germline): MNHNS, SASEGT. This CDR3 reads CASSAVGTHQETQYF. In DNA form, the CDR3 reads TGTGCCAGCAGTGCTGTAGGAACACACCAAGAGACCCAGTACTTC.